These 19 T cell receptor beta chains came from one sample sequenced in a study of blood T cell repertoires in COVID-19. Clones were read by immunoSEQ multiplex PCR, and TCRdb kept only the in-frame ones, dropping some. The sample shows about 140,000 clones, around 73% of them seen only once. Sample: peripheral blood. The source is a man aged 55 to 70 who had recovered from COVID-19.

This clone was seen a few times. CDR3 DNA sequence: TGTGCCAGCAGTGAAATGGGAGGCGGGAGTACAGATACGCAGTATTTT. It specifies CASSEMGGGSTDTQYF. The rearrangement uses TRBV2 and TRBJ2-3, with TRBD2 matching over 7 bases. This CDR3 contains 16 residues. V trimming: 2 bases; J trimming: 3 bases; junction bases outside the gene matches: 8. Germline V gene data show CDR1 as SNHLY and CDR2 as FYNNEI.

This chain connects TRBV7-2 to TRBJ2-3, with D uncertain. V was trimmed by 5 bases and J by 6 bases, leaving 6 bases between them. The CDR3 contains 11 residues. CDR1 is SGHTA, CDR2 FQGNSA, per germline. The CDR3 reads CASSLRDTQYF. The CDR3 DNA reads as TGTGCCAGCAGCCTCCGGGATACGCAGTATTTT.

V and J are TRBV25-1 and TRBJ1-2; 9 bases agree with TRBD1. The CDR3 sequence is 15 residues long. The trim removed 7 bases at V and 4 bases at J, leaving 10 bases unmatched. Germline V CDR1 and CDR2: MGHDK, SYGVNS. CDR3 loop: CASTPPGQGIYGYTF. The DNA of the CDR3 is TGTGCCAGCACCCCCCCAGGACAGGGGATCTATGGCTACACCTTC.

The rearrangement joins TRBV19 to TRBJ2-7, with 8 bases matching TRBD2. Germline V CDR1 and CDR2: LNHDA, SQIVND (reference sequence). This CDR3 has 13 amino acids. The V and J ends lost 5 bases and 5 bases, in that order; junction bases with no gene match: 5. CDR3 nucleotides: TGTGCCAGTAGTTTCGGACTAGCCGACGAGCAGTACTTC. Protein product: CASSFGLADEQYF.

Only a few counts were recorded for this clone. This chain links TRBV29-1 with TRBJ2-4; 7 bases align to TRBD1. CDR1 is SQVTM and CDR2 is ANQGSEA in the germline V gene. Unmatched junction bases numbered 9, after V lost 4 bases and J lost 0 bases. The CDR3 has 16 amino acids. CDR3 protein: CSVVGQDTLAKNIQYF. The CDR3 nucleotides are TGCAGCGTTGTAGGACAGGACACTCTAGCCAAAAACATTCAGTACTTC. The full variable domain, completed using reference TRBV29-1 and TRBJ2-4, is SAVISQKPSRDICQRGTSLTIQCQVDSQVTMMFWYRQQPGQSLTLIATANQGSEATYESGFVIDKFPISRPNLTFSTLTVSNMSPEDSSIYLCSVVGQDTLAKNIQYFGAGTRLSVL.

CDR3 nucleotide sequence: TGTGCCAGCAGTACAGGGCCTGAGCAGTTCTTC. Its protein product is CASSTGPEQFF. The rearrangement links TRBV6-2 or TRBV6-3 to TRBJ2-1; possibly TRBD1 for D (6 bases). CDR3 length equals 11 residues. V lost 5 bases, J lost 9 bases, and 8 bases lay in between. Per the germline V gene, CDR1 is MNHEY and CDR2 is SVGEGT.

This clone has at least ten counts. The chain has TRBV27 and TRBJ1-4; unclear D gene. Trimming removed 4 bases at V and 8 bases at J, with 5 bases between. The CDR3 runs 11 residues. Looked up from germline, CDR1 is MNHEY and CDR2 is SMNVEV (reference sequence). CDR3 residues: CASSSREKLFF. The CDR3 DNA is TGTGCCAGCAGTTCACGGGAAAAACTGTTTTTT.

The chain employs TRBV9 and TRBJ1-6; D remains unclear. Germline assignment: CDR1 SGDLS and CDR2 YYNGEE. The CDR3 length is 17 residues. V was shortened by 3 bases and J by 7 bases, with 20 bases between the two germline ends. CDR3 in amino acids: CASSGGDDPRPNSPLHF. The CDR3 DNA reads TGTGCCAGCAGCGGGGGAGACGATCCCCGGCCCAATTCACCCCTCCACTTT.

This clone was observed a few times. The chain has TRBV4-3 and TRBJ2-6, with a tentative D call TRBD1 (6 bases). V shed 0 bases and J shed 2 bases, with 8 bases lying between them. Germline V gives CDR1 LGHNA, CDR2 YSLEER. CDR3 length: 16 amino acids. For the CDR3, the DNA is TGCGCCAGCAGCCAAGAATCAGGGGCTGGGGCCAACGTCCTGACTTTC. This sequence encodes CASSQESGAGANVLTF.

This sequence joins TRBV29-1 and TRBJ2-1; 7 bases map to TRBD1. The V and J ends lost 3 bases and 5 bases, in that order; junction bases with no gene match: 4. The germline V gene has CDR1 SQVTM and CDR2 ANQGSEA. CDR3 length: 13 amino acids. The CDR3 region has the DNA TGCAGCGTTGACAGGGACAGCAACAATGAGCAGTTCTTC. Residues: CSVDRDSNNEQFF.

The gene calls are TRBV7-2 and TRBJ2-1, with a possible D match to TRBD2 (6 bases). The CDR3 is made up of 15 amino acids. V was clipped by 1 base and J by 2 bases, with 9 bases between them. Per the germline V gene, CDR1 is SGHTA and CDR2 is FQGNSA. CDR3 sequence reads: CASSLDLATYNEQFF. The DNA of the CDR3 is TGTGCCAGCAGCTTAGATCTAGCGACCTACAATGAGCAGTTCTTC.

This clone occurred once. The chain is built from TRBV4-3 and TRBJ1-2; D gene unclear. This CDR3 contains 14 residues. Deletions cut 0 bases from V and 2 bases from J, with 7 bases between. CDR1 and CDR2 (germline): LGHNA, YSLEER. CDR3 in amino acids: CASSQDRGNYGYTF. In nucleotides, the CDR3 is TGCGCCAGCAGCCAAGATCGGGGAAACTATGGCTACACCTTC.

The rearrangement links TRBV11-3 to TRBJ1-1; no clear D gene. V was trimmed by 4 bases and J by 0 bases, leaving 9 bases between them. CDR1 is SGHNT, CDR2 YENEEA, per germline. The CDR3 has 14 amino acids. DNA of the CDR3: TGTGCCAGCAGCTCTTCAGGCCTGAACACTGAAGCTTTCTTT. This gives the protein CASSSSGLNTEAFF.

This rearrangement joins TRBV18 to TRBJ2-1, with D perhaps TRBD2 (5 bases). CDR3 length equals 14 residues. V shed 1 base and J shed 5 bases, with 9 bases lying between them. The germline V gene encodes CDR1 KGHSH and CDR2 LQKENI. CDR3 loop: CASSPRPGNNEQFF. For the CDR3, the DNA is TGTGCCAGCTCACCACGGCCGGGGAACAATGAGCAGTTCTTC.

The chain employs TRBV4-3 and TRBJ1-4; the D gene is possibly TRBD1 (6 bases). Trimming cost V 2 bases and J 5 bases, with 12 bases left between them. This CDR3 is built from 15 residues. From germline, CDR1 is LGHNA and CDR2 YSLEER. The CDR3 region is CASSQNTGPNEKLFF. The DNA of the CDR3 is TGCGCCAGCAGCCAAAATACAGGGCCCAATGAAAAACTGTTTTTT.

CDR3 DNA sequence: TGTGCCAGCAGGGGCGGGAGTCCGAATGAGCAGTTCTTC. Protein: CASRGGSPNEQFF. V usage is TRBV6-5 and J usage is TRBJ2-1, with 7 bases fitting TRBD2. With V trimmed by 6 bases and J by 7 bases, 6 bases remained unmatched. Germline CDR1 and CDR2: MNHEY and SVGAGI. This CDR3 spans 13 amino acids.

This chain links TRBV28 with TRBJ2-4, with 10 bases matching TRBD1. The V gene end was trimmed by 7 bases and the J gene end by 8 bases; junction bases not matched to a gene: 5. The germline V gene encodes CDR1 MDHEN and CDR2 SYDVKM. CDR3 length equals 13 residues. The CDR3 sequence: CASNPGQGDIQYF. The CDR3 nucleotides read TGTGCCAGCAACCCCGGACAGGGGGACATTCAGTACTTC.

DNA for the CDR3: TGTGCCACCAGTGAGTCGGGAGGTACTGAAGCTTTCTTT. Translated: CATSESGGTEAFF. The chain combines TRBV24-1 with TRBJ1-1; the D is unclear. The length of the CDR3 is 13 residues. In germline, CDR1 is KGHDR, CDR2 SFDVKD. The V gene lost 4 bases and the J gene lost 5 bases, with 10 bases spanning the gap.

The V call is TRBV7-2, the J call TRBJ2-7; D perhaps matches TRBD2 (5 bases). The germline V gene encodes CDR1 SGHTA and CDR2 FQGNSA. CDR3 length: 15 residues. The germline V and J ends were trimmed by 3 bases and 0 bases, with 12 bases remaining between them. CDR3 loop: CASSLQAASSYEQYF. The DNA of the CDR3 is TGTGCCAGCAGCTTGCAAGCGGCGTCCTCCTACGAGCAGTACTTC.